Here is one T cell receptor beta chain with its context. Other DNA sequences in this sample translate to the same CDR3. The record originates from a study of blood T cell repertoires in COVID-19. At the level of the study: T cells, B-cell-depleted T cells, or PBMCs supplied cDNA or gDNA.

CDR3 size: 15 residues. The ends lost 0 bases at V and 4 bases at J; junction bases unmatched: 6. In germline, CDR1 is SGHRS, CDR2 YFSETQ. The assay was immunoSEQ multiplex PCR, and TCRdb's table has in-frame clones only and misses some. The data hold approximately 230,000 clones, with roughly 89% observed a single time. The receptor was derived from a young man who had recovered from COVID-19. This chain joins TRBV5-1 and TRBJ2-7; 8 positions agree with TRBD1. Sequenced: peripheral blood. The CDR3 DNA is TGCGCCAGCAGCTTGGAGGGGCAGGGGGCTTACGAGCAGTACTTC. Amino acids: CASSLEGQGAYEQYF.